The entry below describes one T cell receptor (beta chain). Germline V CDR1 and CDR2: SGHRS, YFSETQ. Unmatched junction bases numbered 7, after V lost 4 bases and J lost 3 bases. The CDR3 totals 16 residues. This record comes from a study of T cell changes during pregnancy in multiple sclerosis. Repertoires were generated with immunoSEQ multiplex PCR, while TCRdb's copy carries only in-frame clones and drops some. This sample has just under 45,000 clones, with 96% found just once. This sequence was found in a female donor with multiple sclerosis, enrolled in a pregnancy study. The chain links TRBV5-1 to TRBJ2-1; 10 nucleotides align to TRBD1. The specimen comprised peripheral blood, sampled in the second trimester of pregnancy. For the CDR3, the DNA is TGCGCCAGCAGCGTTCGCCGGGACAGGGGCTACAATGAGCAGTTCTTC. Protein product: CASSVRRDRGYNEQFF.